A single sample is the source of the 13 T cell receptor beta chains below, sequenced in a study of CD8 T cells in Susac syndrome. With random hexamers, roughly 0.45 to 1 ug RNA was reverse transcribed. TCRdb re-called the immunoSEQ multiplex PCR reads through MiXCR, storing one row per CDR3 protein. This sample has 210,000 or so distinct CDR3 sequences, with 94% found just once. Input material: CD4+ T cells from PBMCs. The source is a human donor with Susac syndrome.

CDR3 amino acids: CASSRRRDSPNYGYTF. In DNA, the CDR3 is TGTGCCAGCAGCCGCCGCCGGGACAGCCCTAACTATGGCTACACCTTC. The genes are TRBV3-1 and TRBJ1-2; 7 bases line up with TRBD1. The CDR3 is 16 amino acids. The trim removed 4 bases at V and 0 bases at J, leaving 8 bases unmatched. The germline gives CDR1 LGHDT, CDR2 YNNKEL (reference sequence).

CDR3 protein: CASSYSATDQETQYF. DNA of the CDR3: TGTGCCAGCAGTTACTCTGCGACAGACCAAGAGACCCAGTACTTC. The J gene is TRBJ2-5, the V gene TRBV6-2 or TRBV6-3; D possibly corresponds to TRBD1 (5 bases). The V and J ends lost 0 bases and 0 bases respectively, with 8 bases between them. CDR1 MNHEY and CDR2 SVGEGT come from the germline V gene. The CDR3 loop spans 15 amino acids.

This clonotype was observed a single time. The chain joins TRBV3-1 to TRBJ2-7; D not certain. Trimming took off 5 bases at V and 9 bases at J, with 11 bases between the two ends. CDR3 length: 11 amino acids. Germline assignment: CDR1 LGHDT and CDR2 YNNKEL (reference sequence). The DNA of the CDR3 is TGTGCCAGCAGCGCATCAGAAATGCAGTACTTC. Its translation: CASSASEMQYF.

The chain employs TRBV3-1 and TRBJ2-3; 13 positions match TRBD2. This CDR3 has 15 residues. Per germline, CDR1 LGHDT and CDR2 YNNKEL (reference sequence). Unmatched junction bases numbered 2, after V lost 0 bases and J lost 8 bases. The CDR3 reads CASSQDRTSGGTQYF. CDR3 coding DNA: TGTGCCAGCAGCCAAGATAGGACTAGCGGGGGTACGCAGTATTTT.

The chain links TRBV20-1 to TRBJ2-1; D is ambiguous. Germline values: CDR1 DFQATT, CDR2 SNEGSKA (reference sequence). V dropped 3 bases and J dropped 7 bases, with 10 bases sitting between them. The CDR3 has 12 amino acids. The DNA of the CDR3 is TGCAGTGCTAGCCCGAATCATAATGAGCAGTTCTTC. It codes for CSASPNHNEQFF.

J is TRBJ2-4 and V is TRBV7-2; 8 nucleotides agree with TRBD2. The CDR3 extends over 15 amino acids. Trimming at V came to 5 bases and at J to 3 bases, leaving 6 bases not matched to a gene. Germline CDR1 reads SGHTA; CDR2 reads FQGNSA. The CDR3 loop reads CASSPGGPYKNIQYF. CDR3 DNA: TGTGCCAGCAGCCCGGGGGGGCCGTACAAAAACATTCAGTACTTC.

In its sample, this clonotype was seen a few times. The V and J genes are TRBV9 and TRBJ2-1; TRBD1 is a possible D gene (5 bases). CDR3 length equals 14 residues. Trimming removed 0 bases at V and 7 bases at J, with 11 bases between. The germline gives CDR1 SGDLS, CDR2 YYNGEE. This chain's CDR3 is CASSVDGAVNEQFF. In DNA, the CDR3 is TGTGCCAGCAGCGTAGATGGGGCCGTAAATGAGCAGTTCTTC.

V gene TRBV9 combines with J gene TRBJ1-5; D call uncertain. Germline values: CDR1 SGDLS, CDR2 YYNGEE. V gave up 0 bases and J gave up 9 bases, with 13 bases separating them. The CDR3 length is 14 residues. CDR3 DNA sequence: TGTGCCAGCAGCGTAGAGGCGGCCGGCGGGCCCCAGCATTTT. Protein product: CASSVEAAGGPQHF.

This chain joins TRBV5-1 and TRBJ1-5, with D perhaps matching TRBD1 (6 bases). The CDR3 extends over 14 amino acids. Deletions cut 1 base from V and 5 bases from J, with 10 bases between. The germline V gene has CDR1 SGHRS and CDR2 YFSETQ. CDR3 loop: CASSLSGADQPQHF. In DNA form, the CDR3 reads TGCGCCAGCAGCTTGTCAGGGGCGGATCAGCCCCAGCATTTT.

CDR3 bases: TGTGCCAGCAGCTTAAGTTTGGTAGTTGGGGAAAAACTGTTTTTT. This codes for CASSLSLVVGEKLFF. The chain combines TRBV7-2 with TRBJ1-4; D is unresolved. Trimming removed 2 bases from V and 8 bases from J, with 15 bases in between. The length of the CDR3 is 15 residues. Germline loops: CDR1 SGHTA, CDR2 FQGNSA.

The V and J genes are TRBV29-1 and TRBJ2-1, with 10 positions matching TRBD2. The germline gives CDR1 SQVTM, CDR2 ANQGSEA. The CDR3 loop spans 13 amino acids. The V segment lost 6 bases and the J segment 9 bases; nucleotides outside the gene matches: 8. CDR3 protein: CSVASGGEGEQFF. As DNA, the CDR3 is TGCAGCGTCGCGAGCGGGGGGGAGGGTGAGCAGTTCTTC.

This rearrangement joins TRBV15 to TRBJ1-1, with no clear D. There are 13 residues in the CDR3. The V end lost 0 bases, the J end lost 3 bases, and 5 bases lay between the germline ends. Germline V gene sequence: CDR1 LNHNV, CDR2 YYDKDF (reference sequence). The CDR3 is CATSRDRDTEAFF. In nucleotides, the CDR3 is TGTGCCACCAGCAGAGATCGGGACACTGAAGCTTTCTTT.

The J gene is TRBJ1-1, the V gene TRBV12-3 or TRBV12-4; no definite D call. The CDR3 spans 12 residues. V was clipped by 3 bases and J by 10 bases, with 12 bases between them. CDR3 coding DNA: TGTGCCAGCAGTTTGGACGAACTAGGAGCTTTCTTT. Translation gives CASSLDELGAFF.